Listed below are T cell receptor beta chains from one sample, sequenced in a study of PD-L1 blockade in urothelial cancer. Produced via immunoSEQ multiplex PCR; TCRdb's table is partial and in-frame only. The sample has tens of thousands of clones, roughly 80% seen once; the top ten hold approximately 1.9%. The input for sequencing was PBMCs, taken around atezolizumab (anti-PD-L1) treatment. Receptors were obtained from a man aged 50 to 60 with urothelial cancer. Both conserved end residues are part of each CDR3. D genes are given only for firm matches. Size is omitted from some rows. Given values are once, few, many or a class for expanded clones.

clone_size	j_call	d_call	v_call	cdr3_nt	cdr3_aa
NA	TRBJ2-3	NA	TRBV7-2	TGTGCCAGCAGCTCAGCCGCCCAGTCCCGGGCGCAGTATTTT	CASSSAAQSRAQYF
NA	TRBJ2-7	TRBD1	TRBV7-2	TGTGCCAGCAGCTCAGGGGGTCTCAGAACCTACGAGCAGTACTTC	CASSSGGLRTYEQYF
NA	TRBJ2-6	NA	TRBV2	TGTGCCAGCAAGCGAGACTCTCTTGGGGCCAACGTCCTGACTTTC	CASKRDSLGANVLTF
NA	TRBJ1-4	TRBD1	TRBV7-2	TGTGCCAGCAGCTCGCGACAGGGGGTGGGAGAAAAACTGTTTTTT	CASSSRQGVGEKLFF
NA	TRBJ2-2	NA	TRBV5-1	TGCGCCAGCAGCTTAGGCGGGTATACCACCGGGGAGCTGTTTTTT	CASSLGGYTTGELFF
once	TRBJ2-5	TRBD2	TRBV19	TGTGCCAGTAGTTCCCCACCCGCGGGAGTGAGGGAGACCCAGTACTTC	CASSSPPAGVRETQYF
NA	TRBJ2-2	TRBD2	TRBV5-1	TGCGCCAGCAGCCCGGGGACTAGCGGGAGTTTCATCCCCGGGGAGCTGTTTTTT	CASSPGTSGSFIPGELFF
NA	TRBJ1-1	NA	TRBV18	TGTGCCAGCTCACCAGAGGCCATCGTAAACACTGAAGCTTTCTTT	CASSPEAIVNTEAFF
once	TRBJ2-5	TRBD2	TRBV14	TGTGCCAGCAGCTCGGGACTAGCGGGAGGAGAGACCCAGTACTTC	CASSSGLAGGETQYF
once	TRBJ2-1	TRBD1	TRBV6-5	TGTGCCAGCCGGAGGGACAGGGGCAATGAGCAGTTCTTC	CASRRDRGNEQFF
NA	TRBJ2-1	TRBD1	TRBV29-1	TGCAGCGTTGAGGGCGGACAGGAAAGGGAGCAGTTCTTC	CSVEGGQEREQFF
NA	TRBJ1-2	TRBD1	TRBV2	TGTGCCAGCAGTGATTCTAATCCGGGACAGGGCTATGGCTACACCTTC	CASSDSNPGQGYGYTF
NA	TRBJ2-1	NA	TRBV11-3	TGTGCCAGCAGCTTAGTCACGGGGATGGAGCAGTTCTTC	CASSLVTGMEQFF
NA	TRBJ1-2	TRBD1	TRBV6-1	TGTGCCAGCAGTGAACTGATAGGACAGGGGATTTACGGCTACACCTTC	CASSELIGQGIYGYTF
NA	TRBJ2-7	TRBD2	TRBV11-2	TGTGCCAGCAGCTCGGAACTAGCGGATTACGAGCAGTACTTC	CASSSELADYEQYF
NA	TRBJ1-1	NA	TRBV28	TGTGCCAGCAGTTTATCCGGAACAGTGAGCACTGAAGCTTTCTTT	CASSLSGTVSTEAFF
NA	TRBJ1-6	NA	TRBV6-1	TGTGCCAGCAGTGATGCCAGCTCCTATAATTCACCCCTCCACTTT	CASSDASSYNSPLHF
NA	TRBJ2-5	TRBD2	TRBV18	TGTGCCAGCTCACCGGGACTAGCGGGACCTGGAGGGGAGACCCAGTACTTC	CASSPGLAGPGGETQYF
NA	TRBJ2-3	TRBD1	TRBV11-3	TGTGCCAGCAGCTTACGACAGGGTTCAGGAGATACGCAGTATTTT	CASSLRQGSGDTQYF
NA	TRBJ2-2	NA	TRBV5-4	TGTGCCAGCAGCTTGGGAGGGTCGTGGGCCGGGGAGCTGTTTTTT	CASSLGGSWAGELFF
once	TRBJ1-6	NA	TRBV19	TGTGCCAGCTCAGGGGCATATAATTCACCCCTCCACTTT	CASSGAYNSPLHF
NA	TRBJ1-2	NA	TRBV28	TGTGCCAGCAGTTTATGGGGCCCAGGGGTGGTAGGCTACACCTTC	CASSLWGPGVVGYTF
NA	TRBJ1-1	NA	TRBV5-1	TGCGCCAGCAGCTTACAGTTGAACACTGAAGCTTTCTTT	CASSLQLNTEAFF
NA	TRBJ1-1	NA	TRBV11-2	TGTGCCAGCAGCTTAGAATGGTCGGGGTCTGAAGCTTTCTTT	CASSLEWSGSEAFF
NA	TRBJ1-1	NA	TRBV5-1	TGCGCCAGCAGCTTGAGCGGGGGGGAAGGGACTGAAGCTTTCTTT	CASSLSGGEGTEAFF
NA	TRBJ2-5	TRBD2	TRBV9	TGTGCCAGCAGCCCCAGACTAGCGGAAGAGACCCAGTACTTC	CASSPRLAEETQYF
NA	TRBJ2-5	NA	TRBV7-9	TGTGCCAGCAGCTTAGTCGGGGTGCAAGAGACCCAGTACTTC	CASSLVGVQETQYF
NA	TRBJ2-2	NA	TRBV4-2	TGTGCCAGCAGCGAGGGGGGGTTGAACACCGGGGAGCTGTTTTTT	CASSEGGLNTGELFF
NA	TRBJ2-2	TRBD1	TRBV19	TGTGCCAGTAGACAGGGGATAACCGGGGAGCTGTTTTTT	CASRQGITGELFF
few	TRBJ1-1	NA	TRBV4-1	TGCGCCAGCAGCCAAGCTCCAACCAGGTACACTGAAGCTTTCTTT	CASSQAPTRYTEAFF
medium-sized	TRBJ2-2	TRBD2	TRBV30	TGTGCCTGGATGGGGGGGTCGAACACCGGGGAGCTGTTTTTT	CAWMGGSNTGELFF
NA	TRBJ2-5	NA	TRBV7-6	TGTGCCAGCAGCTTTAGCAGTTTCGTGGGAGAGACCCAGTACTTC	CASSFSSFVGETQYF
NA	TRBJ2-1	NA	TRBV5-1	TGCGCCAGCAGCTTGACTTACTCCTACAATGAGCAGTTCTTC	CASSLTYSYNEQFF
few	TRBJ2-3	TRBD1	TRBV5-1	TGCGCCAGCAGCTTGGCCGGGACAGGGGAGGATACGCAGTATTTT	CASSLAGTGEDTQYF
NA	TRBJ2-7	TRBD2	TRBV9	TGTGCCAGCAGCGTCGGTAGCGGGAGAGTCTACGAGCAGTACTTC	CASSVGSGRVYEQYF
few	TRBJ2-1	NA	TRBV6-4	TGTGCCAGCAGTGTTCAGGGGTCTCTGGAGCAGTTCTTC	CASSVQGSLEQFF
NA	TRBJ2-5	NA	TRBV29-1	TGCAGCAAGATTGGAGACAGCCAAGAGACCCAGTACTTC	CSKIGDSQETQYF
NA	TRBJ1-1	NA	TRBV7-8	TGTGCCAGCAGCTTAGTGTCAGGGGTGAACACTGAAGCTTTCTTT	CASSLVSGVNTEAFF
few	TRBJ1-3	NA	TRBV18	TGTGCCAGCTCGACCCGACAGGCCTCTGGAAACACCATATATTTT	CASSTRQASGNTIYF
NA	TRBJ1-4	NA	TRBV11-2	TGTGCCAGCAGCTCCCCCGCGGGGGATGAAAAACTGTTTTTT	CASSSPAGDEKLFF
NA	TRBJ1-2	NA	TRBV7-6	TGTGCCAGCAGCCCCGAGACAGCCCCCTTTGGCTACACCTTC	CASSPETAPFGYTF
NA	TRBJ2-7	TRBD1	TRBV4-1	TGCGCCAGCAGCTATGAGGGGACAGGGGGCGTCGAGCAGTACTTC	CASSYEGTGGVEQYF
NA	TRBJ1-4	TRBD1	TRBV5-1	TGCGCCAGCAGCCCCAGGACAGGGCGGGATGAAAAACTGTTTTTT	CASSPRTGRDEKLFF
few	TRBJ2-3	NA	TRBV19	TGTGCCAGTACGTCAGCGCACTACACAGATACGCAGTATTTT	CASTSAHYTDTQYF
NA	TRBJ2-3	NA	TRBV4-1	TGCGCCAGCAGCCAGTACTGGAGTCGGATAGATACGCAGTATTTT	CASSQYWSRIDTQYF
NA	TRBJ1-2	NA	TRBV6-5	TGTGCCAGCAGGGTGACAGGTACCAATGGCTACACCTTC	CASRVTGTNGYTF
NA	TRBJ1-5	NA	TRBV6-5	TGTGCCAGCAGTTACTCCCAGCAGGGTGACCAGCCCCAGCATTTT	CASSYSQQGDQPQHF
NA	TRBJ2-2	NA	TRBV6-1	TGTGCCAGCAGGGTGAGCCCCCTTAACACCGGGGAGCTGTTTTTT	CASRVSPLNTGELFF
NA	TRBJ2-1	TRBD1	TRBV5-4	TGTGCCAGCAGCTTGGAGATGGGACAGTACAATGAGCAGTTCTTC	CASSLEMGQYNEQFF
NA	TRBJ2-4	TRBD2	TRBV18	TGTGCCAGCTCAACTTCAGCGGGAGATGGGGCCAAAAACATTCAGTACTTC	CASSTSAGDGAKNIQYF
NA	TRBJ2-2	TRBD2	TRBV5-1	TGCGCCAGCAGCTTGGCCTCAGGTGGTAGCGGGAGTGTCGCCGGGGAGCTGTTTTTT	CASSLASGGSGSVAGELFF
NA	TRBJ1-1	NA	TRBV7-9	TGTGCCAGCAGCTTGGTGAACAGTGAAGCTTTCTTT	CASSLVNSEAFF
NA	TRBJ1-2	NA	TRBV7-8	TGTGCCAGCAGCTTAATTGAGTGGCAGGGGAGCTATGACTATGGCTACACCTTC	CASSLIEWQGSYDYGYTF
few	TRBJ1-3	NA	TRBV4-2	TGTGCCAGCAGCCAAGGGCGCGGGAGCTCTGGAAACACCATATATTTT	CASSQGRGSSGNTIYF
NA	TRBJ2-1	NA	TRBV10-3	TGTGCCATCAACCCCCAAGGGGCCGGCTCCTACAATGAGCAGTTCTTC	CAINPQGAGSYNEQFF
few	TRBJ2-5	NA	TRBV5-4	TGTGCCAGCAGCGCGCCTTGGGGGGAACAAGAGACCCAGTACTTC	CASSAPWGEQETQYF
NA	TRBJ2-1	NA	TRBV6-5	TGTGCCAGCAGTTCCTTATCCTACAATGAGCAGTTCTTC	CASSSLSYNEQFF
NA	TRBJ2-7	NA	TRBV6-1	TGTGCCAGCAGTGGTGTCGGGTCCTACGAGCAGTACTTC	CASSGVGSYEQYF
NA	TRBJ2-2	TRBD1	TRBV10-2	TGCGCCAGCAGTGAGTTCGGGACAGGGTCCACCGGGGAGCTGTTTTTT	CASSEFGTGSTGELFF
NA	TRBJ1-1	NA	TRBV2	TGTGCCAGCCAAAAGACTGTTGGGACTGAAGCTTTCTTT	CASQKTVGTEAFF